A selection of T cell receptor beta chains follows, all from one sample in a study of T cell responses to AZD1222 COVID-19 vaccine. Sequencing used immunoSEQ multiplex PCR; TCRdb keeps in-frame clones, though not all of them. In the table there are approximately 110,000 clones, roughly 85% of which are singletons. The source material was peripheral blood, sampled 28 days after the second AZD1222 dose. Receptors originate from an adult who received the AZD1222 COVID-19 vaccine. Each CDR3 is given with its conserved first and last residue. D genes are given only for firm matches. Clone size is stated in some rows and not others, as once, few, many or a class when expanded.

TGTGCCAGCAGCTTTGCCGACACGATAGGGCCCCAGCATTTT CASSFADTIGPQHF NA TRBV7-9 NA TRBJ1-5
TGTGCCAGCAGCGTGGGCGGGGAGGGCTATGGCTACACCTTC CASSVGGEGYGYTF NA TRBV11-2 NA TRBJ1-2
TGTGCCAGCAGCCCCCTCGACAGGGTCGGGGAAAAACTGTTTTTT CASSPLDRVGEKLFF NA TRBV4-2 TRBD1 TRBJ1-4
TGCAGCATGGCCGGGTCCCACAATGAGCAGTTCTTC CSMAGSHNEQFF once TRBV29-1 NA TRBJ2-1
TGTGCCAGCAGTCTTGACCGGGACCCAAATCAGCCCCAGCATTTT CASSLDRDPNQPQHF once TRBV6-5 NA TRBJ1-5
TGTGCCAGCAGTTTCCAGATAGAGCAGTTCTTC CASSFQIEQFF NA TRBV12-3/TRBV12-4 NA TRBJ2-1
TGTGCCAGCAGCCCAATGAGCTCCTACGAGCAGTACTTC CASSPMSSYEQYF NA TRBV12-3/TRBV12-4 NA TRBJ2-7
TGTGCCAGCTCACCAAGAACAGGGGCGGATGGAAACACCATATATTTT CASSPRTGADGNTIYF NA TRBV18 TRBD1 TRBJ1-3
TGTGCCAGCCACCGCTCCCCGAACACTGAAGCTTTCTTT CASHRSPNTEAFF NA TRBV6-5 NA TRBJ1-1
TGCGCCAGCAGCGCGCCGGGACAGGTTAACACCGGGGAGCTGTTTTTT CASSAPGQVNTGELFF once TRBV5-1 TRBD1 TRBJ2-2
TGTGCCAGCAGCCCTCCTGACAGGGTGAGTGGCTACACCTTC CASSPPDRVSGYTF NA TRBV5-4 TRBD1 TRBJ1-2
TGTGCCAGCTCTGAGATGAGCGCCCAAGAGCAGTTCTTC CASSEMSAQEQFF NA TRBV18 NA TRBJ2-1
TGTGCCTGGACCCGGACGGACGATGAAAAACTGTTTTTT CAWTRTDDEKLFF NA TRBV30 NA TRBJ1-4
TGTGCCAGCAGCGGCTACAGGGGGCAGGATGAAGCTTTCTTT CASSGYRGQDEAFF NA TRBV7-9 TRBD1 TRBJ1-1
TGTGCCAGCAGCGCAGGGGTGACTGAAGCTTTCTTT CASSAGVTEAFF NA TRBV7-2 NA TRBJ1-1
TGTGCCAGCAGTACGACGGATAATTCACCCCTCCACTTT CASSTTDNSPLHF once TRBV12-3/TRBV12-4 NA TRBJ1-6
TGCGCCAGCAGCTTGGTAAGCGGGAAGTACAATGAGCAGTTCTTC CASSLVSGKYNEQFF NA TRBV5-1 TRBD2 TRBJ2-1
TGTGCCAGCAGCTTATGGACTAGTTCCTACGAGCAGTACTTC CASSLWTSSYEQYF NA TRBV7-2 TRBD2 TRBJ2-7
TGTGCCAGCAGGCCAGGGAGGGACACTGAAGCTTTCTTT CASRPGRDTEAFF NA TRBV6-5 NA TRBJ1-1
TGTGCCGCCCCTGATTGCTCCTATAATTCACCCCTCCACTTT CAAPDCSYNSPLHF few TRBV6-7 NA TRBJ1-6
TGTGCCAGCAGTCGGAATGAGGAGTATAATTCACCCCTCCACTTT CASSRNEEYNSPLHF NA TRBV6-5 NA TRBJ1-6
TGTGCCAGTTTTGATAATCAGCCCCAGCATTTT CASFDNQPQHF NA TRBV19 NA TRBJ1-5
TGTGCCAGCAGCCCGCCTGGGACAGCGGTCTACGAGCAGTACTTC CASSPPGTAVYEQYF NA TRBV13 TRBD1 TRBJ2-7
TGTGCCAGCAGCTTGATCCATACAGGGGGCGATGGCTACACCTTC CASSLIHTGGDGYTF NA TRBV5-6 TRBD1 TRBJ1-2
TGTGCCAGCAGCTTAGTAACTAGGCGGCCTCACGAGCAGTACTTC CASSLVTRRPHEQYF NA TRBV13 NA TRBJ2-7
TGCAGTGCCACTCTAGAGAGTTCGCAGTATTTT CSATLESSQYF NA TRBV20-1 NA TRBJ2-3
TGTGCCAGCAGTGCTACGGTAACAGGCTATTCCTACGAGCAGTACTTC CASSATVTGYSYEQYF NA TRBV6-1 NA TRBJ2-7
TGTGCCAGCAGCCCCCGTTCGACGAGGGTTTACTCGGAAAACACCATATATTTT CASSPRSTRVYSENTIYF few TRBV7-2 NA TRBJ1-3
TGTGCCACCAATGCGGTCCCAATAAACACTGAAGCTTTCTTT CATNAVPINTEAFF NA TRBV15 NA TRBJ1-1
TGTGCCAGCAACCTCCGGCCGGATTATGGCTACACCTTC CASNLRPDYGYTF NA TRBV2 NA TRBJ1-2
TGTGCCAGCAGCTTAGAAACGGGGGGGCGAAATGAGCAGTTCTTC CASSLETGGRNEQFF NA TRBV11-3 TRBD2 TRBJ2-1
TGTGCCTGGACCCATCCCATGGGGGGCTACACCTTC CAWTHPMGGYTF NA TRBV30 NA TRBJ1-2
TGTGCCAGCAGTTACAGGGGCCCGAACACTGAAGCTTTCTTT CASSYRGPNTEAFF NA TRBV6-5 NA TRBJ1-1
TGTGCCAGCTCACCGGACAGGGAGCCACCCCTCCACTTT CASSPDREPPLHF NA TRBV18 TRBD1 TRBJ1-6